Listed below are T cell receptor beta chains from one sample, sequenced in a study of shared clonotypes between healthy human individuals. Profiled with immunoSEQ multiplex PCR; TCRdb holds only in-frame clones, not every one. Of more than 2 million clones in the sample, 85% to 95% were seen once. The material sequenced was naive CD4+ T cells sorted from blood. The receptors stem from a man younger than 35 in good health. CDR3s include the opening cysteine and the closing phenylalanine or tryptophan. Fields, in order: D gene, V gene, CDR3 length, J gene, clone size, CDR3 DNA, CDR3 protein. The D gene is left open where the match is weak. Not all rows give a size; the values are once, few, many and, for expanded clones, a class.

>TRBD2|TRBV6-5|14|TRBJ2-7|.
TGTGCCACCAGGACTAGCGGGAGCCCGGCGGAGCAGTACTTC
CATRTSGSPAEQYF
>TRBD1|TRBV5-1|16|TRBJ1-4|.
TGCGCCAGCAGCCCACAGGGGGAGGGCATAAATGAAAAACTGTTTTTT
CASSPQGEGINEKLFF
>TRBD2|TRBV28|18|TRBJ2-3|.
TGTGCCAGCAGTCTCGGGACTAGCGGGGGACTTAGCACAGATACGCAGTATTTT
CASSLGTSGGLSTDTQYF
>.|TRBV28|14|TRBJ1-1|.
TGTGCCAGCAGTTTCGTGGGGATTGGACGGCAAGCTTTCTTT
CASSFVGIGRQAFF
>.|TRBV19|15|TRBJ1-1|.
TGTGCCAGTAGTAAATACGGGACCGACCACACTGAAGCTTTCTTT
CASSKYGTDHTEAFF
>.|TRBV14|12|TRBJ2-7|.
TGTGCCAGCAGCCAAGTCTGGTCCGAGCAGTACTTC
CASSQVWSEQYF
>.|TRBV29-1|14|TRBJ1-3|.
TGCAGCGTTTGGACACCTGCCTCTGGAAACACCATATATTTT
CSVWTPASGNTIYF
>.|TRBV5-1|15|TRBJ2-7|.
TGCGCCAGCAGCTTGGTTGGCCATAGCTCCTACGAGCAGTACTTC
CASSLVGHSSYEQYF
>.|TRBV11-2|15|TRBJ2-2|.
TGTGCCAGCAGCTATTCATCTGGGTACACCGGGGAGCTGTTTTTT
CASSYSSGYTGELFF
>TRBD1|TRBV7-2|15|TRBJ2-7|.
TGTGCCAGCAGCCTTACAGGGGCTGGCTCCTACGAGCAGTACTTC
CASSLTGAGSYEQYF
>TRBD1|TRBV19|16|TRBJ1-1|.
TGTGCCAGTAGTACTATTCTCTTAGGGGGCCGCACTGAAGCTTTCTTT
CASSTILLGGRTEAFF
>TRBD1|TRBV28|16|TRBJ1-1|.
TGTGCCAGCAGTCCCAGGGGGCTCAGTAGGGACACTGAAGCTTTCTTT
CASSPRGLSRDTEAFF
>.|TRBV7-3|12|TRBJ2-1|.
TGTGCCAGCAGCCTACAGGGTGGGGAGCAGTTCTTC
CASSLQGGEQFF
>.|TRBV4-1|16|TRBJ2-2|.
TGCGCCAGCAGCCAAGGCCCCTCCGGGGGTACCGGGGAGCTGTTTTTT
CASSQGPSGGTGELFF
>.|TRBV19|14|TRBJ2-7|once
TGTGCCAGTAGTAAGTCCCTAGCGTTGTACGAGCAGTACTTC
CASSKSLALYEQYF
>.|TRBV7-9|15|TRBJ2-2|.
TGTGCCAGCAGCATGGGACCGATGAACACCGGGGAGCTGTTTTTT
CASSMGPMNTGELFF
>TRBD2|TRBV9|15|TRBJ2-1|.
TGTGCCAGCAGCGCCGGGACTAGCGGGTACAATGAGCAGTTCTTC
CASSAGTSGYNEQFF
>.|TRBV29-1|16|TRBJ2-1|.
TGCAGCGTTGAGGGTTTAGGCGGCGTGGGAAGGGGTGAGCAGTTCTTC
CSVEGLGGVGRGEQFF
>.|TRBV6-5|15|TRBJ1-2|.
TGTGCCAGCAGAGACCCAGGGGCAGACCGCAATGGCTACACCTTC
CASRDPGADRNGYTF
>.|TRBV5-1|15|TRBJ2-5|.
TGCGCCAGCAGCTTGGAGGTGGGGGGGCCAGAGACCCAGTACTTC
CASSLEVGGPETQYF
>.|TRBV30|12|TRBJ2-5|.
TGTGCCTGGAGGGGCGGGTGGGAGACCCAGTACTTC
CAWRGGWETQYF
>.|TRBV5-4|13|TRBJ1-6|.
TGTGCCAGCCGGACGGAGTATAATTCACCCCTCCACTTT
CASRTEYNSPLHF
>.|TRBV7-9|15|TRBJ1-5|.
TGTGCCAGCAGCTTCTGGGGCCATAGCAATCAGCCCCAGCATTTT
CASSFWGHSNQPQHF
>.|TRBV6-5|11|TRBJ2-7|.
TGTGCCAGCAGTGCCCGATACGAGCAGTACTTC
CASSARYEQYF
>TRBD2|TRBV7-2|19|TRBJ2-1|.
TGTGCCAGCAGCTTAAGAGGCGGGGGTCTAGCGGGACCCTACAATGAGCAGTTCTTC
CASSLRGGGLAGPYNEQFF
>TRBD1|TRBV4-3|16|TRBJ1-4|.
TGCGCCAGCAGCCAACTCCCAGGACAGGTGGGTGAAAAACTGTTTTTT
CASSQLPGQVGEKLFF
>.|TRBV30|15|TRBJ2-6|.
TGTGCCTGGAGTGTAGACAGTGGTGGGGCCAACGTCCTGACTTTC
CAWSVDSGGANVLTF
>.|TRBV2|13|TRBJ2-5|once
TGTGCCAGCAGTACCGGGCCCACTGCGGCCCAGTACTTC
CASSTGPTAAQYF
>TRBD1|TRBV11-2|14|TRBJ2-5|.
TGTGCCAGCAGCTTCAGGGGGCACGGGGAGACCCAGTACTTC
CASSFRGHGETQYF
>.|TRBV7-6|13|TRBJ2-3|.
TGTGCCAGCAGCCTCTCAATCCTTCATACGCAGTATTTT
CASSLSILHTQYF
>TRBD2|TRBV7-9|15|TRBJ2-7|.
TGTGCCAGCAGCTCGCGGACTAGCGGCTCCGCCGAGCAGTACTTC
CASSSRTSGSAEQYF
>TRBD2|TRBV30|18|TRBJ2-7|.
TGTGCCTGGACCTCCACTCGGACTAGCGGGAGTGGGCCCCTCGAGCAGTACTTC
CAWTSTRTSGSGPLEQYF
>.|TRBV19|15|TRBJ2-2|.
TGTGCCAGTAGTATAGAAACAGGCTCGCCCGGGGAGCTGTTTTTT
CASSIETGSPGELFF
>TRBD2|TRBV5-5|14|TRBJ2-5|once
TGTGCCAGCAGCATCTCCGGGACTAGCGGGACGGATTACTTC
CASSISGTSGTDYF
>TRBD1|TRBV27|14|TRBJ1-4|.
TGTGCCAGCTCGTTGGGACAGACTAATGAAAAACTGTTTTTT
CASSLGQTNEKLFF
>TRBD1|TRBV7-9|15|TRBJ1-1|.
TGTGCCAGCAGCTTAACCGGGACAGGGGTTGCTGAAGCTTTCTTT
CASSLTGTGVAEAFF
>TRBD2|TRBV6-6|14|TRBJ2-5|.
TGTGCCAGCAGACCGGGGGGTGGAAGGGAGACCCAGTACTTC
CASRPGGGRETQYF
>.|TRBV5-1|16|TRBJ2-6|.
TGCGCCAGCAGCTTGGAAGGTCGCTCTGGGGCCAACGTCCTGACTTTC
CASSLEGRSGANVLTF
>.|TRBV2|14|TRBJ1-3|.
TGTGCCAGCACTGGAAAGGGGAGTGGAAACACCATATATTTT
CASTGKGSGNTIYF
>.|TRBV5-3|18|TRBJ1-5|once
TGTGCCAGAAGCTGGCTCTTGGACTCTTTGTATAGCAATCAGCCCCAGCATTTT
CARSWLLDSLYSNQPQHF
>TRBD1|TRBV9|15|TRBJ1-2|.
TGTGCCAGCAGCGCTGACCCCGGGACAGGGGTCGGCTACACCTTC
CASSADPGTGVGYTF
>.|TRBV14|13|TRBJ1-2|once
TGTGCCAGCAGCCAAGACAGCCTCTATGGCTACACCTTC
CASSQDSLYGYTF
>.|TRBV18|15|TRBJ2-7|.
TGTGCCAGCTCACAAGGACAGACTCTTTCCTACGAGCAGTACTTC
CASSQGQTLSYEQYF
>.|TRBV28|11|TRBJ1-2|.
TGTGCCAGCAGCTCCGATAGGGGCTACACCTTC
CASSSDRGYTF
>TRBD1|TRBV28|14|TRBJ1-2|.
TGTGCCAGCAGTTCCGGACAGGGTAACTATGGCTACACCTTC
CASSSGQGNYGYTF
>.|TRBV6-5|14|TRBJ1-1|.
TGTGCCAGCAGCCCTTACGGCGGAAACACTGAAGCTTTCTTT
CASSPYGGNTEAFF
>.|TRBV5-1|15|TRBJ1-4|.
TGCGCCAGCAGCTTGGCGGGACGCGATAATGAAAAACTGTTTTTT
CASSLAGRDNEKLFF